These 27 T cell receptor beta chains came from one sample sequenced in a study of cytomegalovirus exposure and HLA in healthy donors. 13 Jbeta primers and 60 Vbeta primers were used for the PCR. The method was immunoSEQ multiplex PCR; TCRdb's version includes in-frame clones alone and lacks a portion of them. The table lists about 160,000 clones, 82% of them singletons. What was sequenced was PBMCs. The receptor source for this set is a girl aged 2-10 years in good health and CMV-seropositive.

The gene calls are TRBV7-6 and TRBJ1-1, with no clear D. Trimming took 2 bases from V and 7 from J, leaving 14 bases between them. CDR1 and CDR2 (germline): SGHVS, FNYEAQ. The CDR3 has 14 residues. DNA of the CDR3: TGTGCCAGCAGCTTAAGTTATGGTATCGGTGAAGCTTTCTTT. Protein: CASSLSYGIGEAFF.

The chain couples TRBV13 to TRBJ1-1; the D gene is possibly TRBD1 (6 bases). The CDR3 covers 13 residues. Germline V CDR1 and CDR2: PRHDT, FYEKMQ (reference sequence). V was clipped by 7 bases and J by 6 bases, with 15 bases between them. The CDR3 sequence: CASTMDRSAEAFF. DNA for the CDR3: TGTGCCAGCACCATGGACAGATCGGCTGAAGCTTTCTTT.

This chain links TRBV27 with TRBJ1-1; 7 bases are a match to TRBD1. V was pared by 4 bases and J by 1 base, with 12 bases of the junction left unmatched. The CDR3 runs 17 residues. Germline V lookup: CDR1 MNHEY, CDR2 SMNVEV (reference sequence). CDR3 loop: CASSYLTRQGGNTEAFF. The CDR3, as DNA: TGTGCCAGCAGTTATTTGACGAGACAGGGAGGGAACACTGAAGCTTTCTTT.

The gene calls are TRBV5-1 and TRBJ1-6; D gene uncertain. V lost 2 bases, J lost 2 bases, and 8 bases lay in between. The CDR3 loop spans 15 amino acids. Germline loops: CDR1 SGHRS, CDR2 YFSETQ. CDR3 in amino acids: CASSFSGPYNSPLHF. As DNA, the CDR3 is TGCGCCAGCAGCTTCTCGGGTCCCTATAATTCACCCCTCCACTTT.

V gene TRBV11-2 combines with J gene TRBJ2-7; D is unclear. CDR1 and CDR2 (germline): SGHAT, FQNNGV. CDR3 size: 15 residues. V lost 0 bases, J lost 0 bases, and 9 bases lay in between. The CDR3, as DNA: TGTGCCAGCAGCTTAGAAGCCGCGAGCTCCTACGAGCAGTACTTC. Its translation is CASSLEAASSYEQYF.

The chain has TRBV5-4 and TRBJ1-1; 7 nucleotides align to TRBD1. Germline CDR1 SGHNT, CDR2 YYREEE (reference sequence). The CDR3 spans 16 residues. With 0 bases clipped from V and 6 bases from J, the junction kept 11 bases outside the gene matches. CDR3 region: CASSLEGGRVISEAFF. For the CDR3, the DNA is TGTGCCAGCAGCTTGGAAGGGGGCAGGGTAATTTCTGAAGCTTTCTTT.

This chain connects TRBV5-4 to TRBJ2-7; D gene ambiguous. The CDR3 covers 12 residues. V shed 4 bases and J shed 6 bases, with 11 bases lying between them. The germline gives CDR1 SGHNT, CDR2 YYREEE (reference sequence). The CDR3 DNA reads as TGTGCCAGCAGCCTTAACTCCGCCGAGCAGTACTTC. Its translation is CASSLNSAEQYF. The full variable domain, with the rest looked up from reference TRBV5-4 and TRBJ2-7, is ETGVTQSPTHLIKTRGQQVTLRCSSQSGHNTVSWYQQALGQGPQFIFQYYREEENGRGNFPPRFSGLQFPNYSSELNVNALELDDSALYLCASSLNSAEQYFGPGTRLTVT.

This clone showed up just once. The chain joins TRBV28 to TRBJ2-1; TRBD2 aligns across 9 bases. The V segment lost 2 bases and the J segment 1 base; nucleotides outside the gene matches: 12. Germline CDR1 is MDHEN and CDR2 is SYDVKM. This CDR3 is 19 amino acids long. CDR3 loop: CASSLPYAISGRSYNEQFF. In nucleotides, the CDR3 is TGTGCCAGCAGTTTACCTTATGCCATAAGCGGGAGGTCCTACAATGAGCAGTTCTTC.

The chain employs TRBV5-4 and TRBJ2-1, with D possibly TRBD2 on 6 matching bases. This CDR3 contains 13 residues. Per germline, CDR1 SGHNT and CDR2 YYREEE (reference sequence). Trimming removed 4 bases from V and 8 bases from J, with 13 bases in between. The CDR3 reads CASSPGVGDEQFF. The DNA of the CDR3 is TGTGCCAGCAGCCCGGGGGTGGGGGATGAGCAGTTCTTC.

In nucleotides, the CDR3 is TGTGCCAGCAAGCGCAGCTTATCTGGAAACACCATATATTTT. This codes for CASKRSLSGNTIYF. The rearrangement uses TRBV2 and TRBJ1-3; D is uncertain. The CDR3 is made up of 14 amino acids. Per germline, CDR1 SNHLY and CDR2 FYNNEI. The V gene lost 7 bases and the J gene lost 1 base, with 11 bases spanning the gap.

The chain employs TRBV30 and TRBJ1-5, with D possibly TRBD1 on 5 matching bases. The CDR3 loop spans 17 amino acids. Trimming took 0 bases from V and 4 from J, leaving 19 bases between them. Germline loops: CDR1 GTSNPN, CDR2 SVGIG (reference sequence). The CDR3 here is CAWSVSKQGVMNQPQHF. The CDR3 DNA sequence: TGTGCCTGGAGTGTGAGCAAACAAGGGGTCATGAATCAGCCCCAGCATTTT.

The chain couples TRBV7-9 to TRBJ1-3, with D possibly being TRBD1 (5 bases). The CDR3 is made up of 14 amino acids. Germline V lookup: CDR1 SEHNR, CDR2 FQNEAQ (reference sequence). V lost 2 bases and J 5 bases, leaving 10 bases between the germline ends. CDR3 bases: TGTGCCAGCAGCTTATCGGGGGGAAGAAACACCATATATTTT. Its protein is CASSLSGGRNTIYF.

V is TRBV28 and J is TRBJ2-2; possibly TRBD2 for D (6 bases). This CDR3 has 14 residues. V was shortened by 6 bases and J by 5 bases, with 13 bases between the two germline ends. Germline CDR1 MDHEN, CDR2 SYDVKM. Here the CDR3 DNA reads TGTGCCAGCAGGGGGACTGCTAAAACCGGGGAGCTGTTTTTT. It specifies CASRGTAKTGELFF.

V is TRBV29-1 and J is TRBJ2-5, with D possibly matching TRBD1 (5 bases). CDR1 is SQVTM and CDR2 is ANQGSEA in the germline V gene. The V end was cut by 4 bases, the J end by 1 base, with 10 bases between. The CDR3 covers 13 residues. The CDR3 here is CSVVGRFQETQYF. The CDR3 DNA sequence: TGCAGCGTTGTGGGGCGTTTCCAAGAGACCCAGTACTTC.

The rearrangement joins TRBV30 to TRBJ2-1, with 9 bases that match TRBD2. Germline-derived CDR1 and CDR2 are GTSNPN and SVGIG (reference sequence). This CDR3 has 11 amino acids. The junction had 2 bases not matched to a gene; V was cut back by 6 bases and J by 8 bases. CDR3 DNA sequence: TGTGCCTGTAGCGGGAGTTATGAGCAGTTCTTC. This encodes CACSGSYEQFF.

This clone occurred once. The rearrangement joins TRBV30 to TRBJ1-4; D may be TRBD1 (6 bases). Germline assignment: CDR1 GTSNPN and CDR2 SVGIG (reference sequence). V lost 0 bases and J lost 4, with 12 bases in between. There are 15 residues in the CDR3. Here the CDR3 DNA reads TGTGCCTGGAGTGTTGGTGTCAGGGGTAATGAAAAACTGTTTTTT. This encodes CAWSVGVRGNEKLFF.

The CDR3 loop is CASRQGRYEQYF. CDR3 in DNA: TGTGCCAGCAGGCAGGGTCGGTACGAGCAGTACTTC. V and J are TRBV7-9 and TRBJ2-7; weak D call: TRBD1 (5 bases). The CDR3 consists of 12 residues. Germline values: CDR1 SEHNR, CDR2 FQNEAQ (reference sequence). V gave up 6 bases and J gave up 4 bases, with 10 bases separating them.

This clone showed up just a few times. This CDR3 is CASSFGRRSSYEQYF. Here the CDR3 DNA reads TGTGCCAGCAGTTTCGGCAGGAGGAGCTCCTACGAGCAGTACTTC. This rearrangement joins TRBV28 to TRBJ2-7, with a weak D call TRBD2 (5 bases). The germline CDR1 and CDR2 sequences are MDHEN and SYDVKM. Trimming pared 3 bases from V and 0 bases from J, leaving 12 bases between. This CDR3 contains 15 residues.

The chain carries TRBV4-1 and TRBJ2-5; 9 nucleotides line up with TRBD1. CDR3 length equals 14 residues. Germline CDR1 is MGHRA and CDR2 is YSYEKL. Trimming took 9 bases from V and 5 from J; bases not matched to a gene: 10. CDR3 nucleotides: TGCGCCAGTGCTACAGGGGGCATGATGGAGACCCAGTACTTC. Translating it yields CASATGGMMETQYF.

The rearrangement uses TRBV6-1 and TRBJ1-1; 12 positions agree with TRBD1. CDR1 is MNHNS and CDR2 is SASEGT in the germline V gene. CDR3 size: 16 residues. The trim removed 4 bases at V and 7 bases at J, leaving 10 bases unmatched. The CDR3 here is CASSVGTGGGLGEAFF. In nucleotides, the CDR3 is TGTGCCAGCAGTGTAGGGACAGGGGGCGGATTGGGTGAAGCTTTCTTT.

A single count supports this clone. The rearrangement links TRBV10-1 to TRBJ2-7; no clear D. The CDR3 loop spans 13 amino acids. The V end lost 6 bases, the J end lost 0 bases, and 9 bases lay between the germline ends. Germline CDR1 reads WNHNN; CDR2 reads SYGVQD (reference sequence). The CDR3, as DNA: TGCGCCAGCAGCCGCGACATCTCCTACGAGCAGTACTTC. Protein product: CASSRDISYEQYF.

The rearrangement uses TRBV4-1 and TRBJ2-5, with D tentatively TRBD2 (5 bases). V was pared by 3 bases and J by 6 bases, with 17 bases between. The CDR3 is 15 residues long. Germline V gene sequence: CDR1 MGHRA, CDR2 YSYEKL. This chain's CDR3 is CASSQEDRARQTQYF. The CDR3 region has the DNA TGCGCCAGCAGCCAGGAGGATAGGGCCCGCCAGACCCAGTACTTC.

This chain links TRBV28 with TRBJ2-5, with D tentatively TRBD1 (5 bases). Trimming shortened V by 2 bases and J by 2 bases, and 18 bases separated the two germline ends. The CDR3 extends over 17 amino acids. Germline V gene data show CDR1 as MDHEN and CDR2 as SYDVKM. CDR3 amino acids: CASSLNPSSPGQETQYF. CDR3 nucleotides: TGTGCCAGCAGTTTAAATCCTAGTTCACCAGGGCAAGAGACCCAGTACTTC.

J is TRBJ2-2 and V is TRBV27, with D perhaps matching TRBD2 (6 bases). Germline V gene data show CDR1 as MNHEY and CDR2 as SMNVEV (reference sequence). The CDR3 runs 13 residues. Between the trimmed V and J ends, which lost 6 bases and 6 bases, there was a span of 11 bases. The CDR3 nucleotides are TGTGCCAGCAGAAGACTAGTAGCCGGGGAGCTGTTTTTT. Its protein product is CASRRLVAGELFF.

This chain links TRBV30 with TRBJ2-2; 11 nucleotides line up with TRBD1. This CDR3 region has 14 residues. Germline CDR1 is GTSNPN and CDR2 is SVGIG (reference sequence). J gave up 5 bases and V 5 bases, and 4 bases lay outside the gene matches. DNA for the CDR3: TGTGCCTGGCGGACAGGGGGCACGACCGGGGAGCTGTTTTTT. This encodes CAWRTGGTTGELFF.

The chain couples TRBV30 to TRBJ1-2, with D unresolved. The V end lost 3 bases, the J end lost 2 bases, and 19 bases lay between the germline ends. This CDR3 contains 16 residues. Germline CDR1 is GTSNPN and CDR2 is SVGIG (reference sequence). DNA of the CDR3: TGTGCCTGGAGCCAACCCCAGCGGGGTCCAAACTATGGCTACACCTTC. Translated, it gives CAWSQPQRGPNYGYTF.

This rearrangement joins TRBV4-1 to TRBJ2-2, with 7 nucleotides matching TRBD2. The CDR3 consists of 18 residues. The germline V gene encodes CDR1 MGHRA and CDR2 YSYEKL. Trimming at V came to 0 bases and at J to 1 base, leaving 8 bases not matched to a gene. The CDR3 nucleotides are TGCGCCAGCAGCCAAGATTGGGGGGGTAGCGGGAACACCGGGGAGCTGTTTTTT. Amino acid sequence: CASSQDWGGSGNTGELFF.